One and the same sample provided the 18 T cell receptor beta chains below, sequenced in a study of T cells after yellow fever vaccination. TCRdb independently ran MiXCR on the 5' RACE reads; one entry per CDR3 protein. The sample consists of under 90,000 distinct CDR3 sequences, just over 6.5% of them appearing once. The material sequenced was CD8+ T cells sorted from PBMCs, taken about 41 days after the first yellow fever vaccination. These receptors all stem from a man between 18 and 35 years old who received the YFV17D yellow fever vaccine.

This clonotype appeared a few times. Written as DNA, the CDR3 is TGCGCCAGCAGCCAAGATCCGAACACCGGGGAGCTGTTTTTT. Amino acids: CASSQDPNTGELFF. The chain couples TRBV4-3 to TRBJ2-2, with D hard to call. Looked up from germline, CDR1 is LGHNA and CDR2 is YSLEER. The CDR3 runs 14 residues. The V end lost 0 bases, the J end lost 0 bases, and 2 bases lay between the germline ends.

This clonotype has more than one count but fewer than ten. The gene calls are TRBV2 and TRBJ2-1; D possibly corresponds to TRBD2 (6 bases). Trimming stripped 6 bases from V and 8 bases from J, with 14 bases between. CDR3 size: 13 residues. Germline V lookup: CDR1 SNHLY, CDR2 FYNNEI. CDR3 protein: CASRCGDCDEQFF. The CDR3 DNA is TGTGCCAGCAGGTGCGGGGACTGTGATGAGCAGTTCTTC.

The sample holds a few counts of this clonotype. The V call is TRBV3-1, the J call TRBJ2-5; D assignment may be TRBD1 or TRBD2 (5 bases each). V lost 4 bases, J lost 5 bases, and 14 bases lay in between. The length of the CDR3 is 14 residues. Looked up from germline, CDR1 is LGHDT and CDR2 is YNNKEL (reference sequence). CDR3 protein: CASSPSGTEETQYF. The CDR3 DNA follows: TGTGCCAGCAGCCCGTCCGGGACGGAGGAGACCCAGTACTTC.

This clonotype was seen at least ten times. The rearrangement joins TRBV13 to TRBJ1-2; a possible D gene is TRBD1 (6 bases). V dropped 1 base and J dropped 3 bases, with 6 bases sitting between them. Germline CDR1 reads PRHDT; CDR2 reads FYEKMQ (reference sequence). CDR3 length: 13 amino acids. CDR3 residues: CASSLEGDYGYTF. CDR3 nucleotides: TGTGCCAGCAGCTTAGAGGGGGACTATGGCTACACCTTC.

This clonotype was detected a few times. The V call is TRBV29-1, the J call TRBJ1-3; TRBD1 agrees at 9 bases. V gave up 3 bases and J gave up 2 bases; unmatched junction bases: 2. The length of the CDR3 is 14 residues. The germline gives CDR1 SQVTM, CDR2 ANQGSEA. In DNA form, the CDR3 reads TGCAGCGTTGATAGGACAGGGGCTGGAAACACCATATATTTT. Protein sequence: CSVDRTGAGNTIYF.

The chain is built from TRBV20-1 and TRBJ2-7, with D tentatively TRBD1 (6 bases). V was cut by 7 bases and J by 2 bases, with 12 bases left in between. The CDR3 is made up of 12 amino acids. From germline, CDR1 is DFQATT and CDR2 SNEGSKA (reference sequence). CDR3 in DNA: TGCAGTGAGGGGGACACTACCTACGAGCAGTACGTC. This sequence encodes CSEGDTTYEQYV.

This clonotype occurred many times. CDR3 amino acids: CASSPIRRPYEQYV. The DNA of the CDR3 is TGTGCCAGCAGCCCTATCCGTAGGCCCTACGAGCAGTACGTC. The J gene is TRBJ2-7, the V gene TRBV16, with no clear D. The CDR3 runs to 14 residues. Between the trimmed V and J ends, which lost 4 bases and 2 bases, there was a span of 12 bases. Germline CDR1 reads KGHSY; CDR2 reads FQNENV.

As concerns this clonotype: A much larger clone lies one base from this, so it may be a read error. The chain couples TRBV7-9 to TRBJ2-7; possibly TRBD2 for D (7 bases). Germline V lookup: CDR1 SEHNR, CDR2 FQNEAQ (reference sequence). Trimming pared 2 bases from V and 7 bases from J, leaving 15 bases between. The CDR3 consists of 14 residues. The DNA for the CDR3 is TGTGCCAGCAGCTTAACTAGCGCGGGGGCGGAGCAGTACGTC. It encodes CASSLTSAGAEQYV.

The chain combines TRBV6-5 with TRBJ2-1; a weak D match, TRBD2 (5 bases). V lost 0 bases and J 0 bases, leaving 12 bases between the germline ends. Germline lookup yields CDR1 MNHEY and CDR2 SVGAGI. The CDR3 length is 17 residues. CDR3 bases: TGTGCCAGCAGTTACTCGGCGTCGGGGAGCTCCTACAATGAGCAGTTCTTC. It is translated as CASSYSASGSSYNEQFF.

The rearrangement links TRBV5-1 to TRBJ1-2; D might be TRBD1 (5 bases). The germline gives CDR1 SGHRS, CDR2 YFSETQ. The V gene lost 0 bases and the J gene lost 8 bases, with 17 bases spanning the gap. The CDR3 is made up of 15 amino acids. The CDR3 DNA is TGCGCCAGCAGCTTGGCCGGATTCCATGGGGACGGCTACACCTTC. This codes for CASSLAGFHGDGYTF.

The chain employs TRBV5-1 and TRBJ2-3; possibly TRBD2 for D (5 bases). V dropped 4 bases and J dropped 13 bases, with 25 bases sitting between them. Germline assignment: CDR1 SGHRS and CDR2 YFSETQ. The CDR3 sequence is 15 residues long. CDR3 residues: CASSEYDGDIDWKYF. CDR3 DNA: TGCGCCAGCAGCGAGTACGACGGGGATATAGACTGGAAGTATTTT.

This chain joins TRBV4-3 and TRBJ2-1; D is uncertain. Germline values: CDR1 LGHNA, CDR2 YSLEER. V lost 2 bases and J 4 bases, leaving 6 bases between the germline ends. This CDR3 has 13 residues. This CDR3 is CASSQSTYNEQFF. The CDR3 DNA reads as TGCGCCAGCAGCCAATCGACTTACAATGAGCAGTTCTTC.

The sample holds many counts of this clonotype. V gene TRBV15 combines with J gene TRBJ2-3, with D unclear. This CDR3 spans 16 amino acids. V shed 1 base and J shed 1 base, with 12 bases lying between them. Germline lookup yields CDR1 LNHNV and CDR2 YYDKDF (reference sequence). This chain's CDR3 is CATSRVPGQGTDTQYF. CDR3 DNA: TGTGCCACCAGCAGAGTTCCAGGCCAGGGCACAGATACGCAGTATTTT.

The CDR3 bases are TGTGCCAGCACCATAGGACTAGCCTACGAGCAGTACTTC. The encoded protein is CASTIGLAYEQYF. This chain uses TRBV6-2 or TRBV6-3 with TRBJ2-7; 7 nucleotides align to TRBD2. Per germline, CDR1 MNHEY and CDR2 SVGEGT. The CDR3 contains 13 residues. Trimming removed 7 bases from V and 2 bases from J; junction bases left unmatched: 5.

This clonotype was counted at least ten times. The chain combines TRBV12-5 with TRBJ2-3; D is unresolved. V dropped 0 bases and J dropped 6 bases, with 4 bases sitting between them. Germline V gene lookup returns CDR1 LGHNT and CDR2 FRNRAP. This CDR3 is built from 12 residues. The CDR3 sequence is CASGLVRDTQYF. The DNA for the CDR3 is TGTGCTAGTGGTTTGGTACGTGATACGCAGTATTTT. The full variable domain, its missing parts supplied by reference TRBV12-5 and TRBJ2-3, is DARVTQTPRHKVTEMGQEVTMRCQPILGHNTVFWYRQTMMQGLELLAYFRNRAPLDDSGMPKDRFSAEMPDATLATLKIQPSEPRDSAVYFCASGLVRDTQYFGPGTRLTVL.

The gene calls are TRBV5-6 and TRBJ2-5, with D perhaps matching TRBD2 (6 bases). Germline assignment: CDR1 SGHDT and CDR2 YYEEEE. The CDR3 loop spans 15 amino acids. Trimming pared 9 bases from V and 4 bases from J, leaving 22 bases between. For the CDR3, the DNA is TGTGCCATGGGCTCCGGGCTTTGGAGGGGAGAGACCCAGTACTTC. Translating gives CAMGSGLWRGETQYF.

This clonotype turned up a few times. The chain recombines TRBV6-2 or TRBV6-3 with TRBJ2-7; 9 bases fit TRBD1. Germline-derived CDR1 and CDR2 are MNHEY and SVGEGT. The length of the CDR3 is 14 residues. With V trimmed by 7 bases and J by 0 bases, 4 bases remained unmatched. The CDR3 sequence: CASTPTGGSYEQYV. The CDR3 DNA reads TGTGCCAGCACCCCGACAGGGGGCTCCTACGAGCAGTACGTC.

This clonotype was detected ten times or more. The gene calls are TRBV4-1 and TRBJ1-3, with D uncertain. The CDR3 sequence is 15 residues long. The ends were cut back, 5 bases at V and 1 base at J, with 12 bases in the middle. Germline V CDR1 and CDR2: MGHRA, YSYEKL. The CDR3 here is CASSNPSISGNTIYF. The CDR3, as DNA: TGCGCCAGCAGCAACCCATCGATTTCTGGAAACACCATATATTTT.